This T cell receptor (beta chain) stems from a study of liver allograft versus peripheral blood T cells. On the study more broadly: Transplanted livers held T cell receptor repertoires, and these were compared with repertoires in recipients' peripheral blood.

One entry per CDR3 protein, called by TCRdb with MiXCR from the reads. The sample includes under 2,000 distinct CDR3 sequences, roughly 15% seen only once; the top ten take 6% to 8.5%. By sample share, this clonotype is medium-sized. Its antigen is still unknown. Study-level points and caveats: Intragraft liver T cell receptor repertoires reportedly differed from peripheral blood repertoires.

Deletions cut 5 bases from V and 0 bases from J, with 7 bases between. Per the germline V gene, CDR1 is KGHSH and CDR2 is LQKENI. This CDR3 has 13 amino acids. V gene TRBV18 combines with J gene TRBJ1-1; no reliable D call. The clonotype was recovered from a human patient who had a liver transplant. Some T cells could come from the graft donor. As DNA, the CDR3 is TGTGCCAGCTCAGCCGGACTGAACACTGAAGCTTTCTTT. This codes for CASSAGLNTEAFF.